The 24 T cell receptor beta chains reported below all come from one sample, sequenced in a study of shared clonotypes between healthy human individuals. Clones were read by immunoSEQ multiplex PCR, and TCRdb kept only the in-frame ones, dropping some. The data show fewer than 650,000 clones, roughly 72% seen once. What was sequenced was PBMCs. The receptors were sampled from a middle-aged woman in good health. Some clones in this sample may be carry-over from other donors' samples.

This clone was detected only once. CDR3 sequence reads: CASSRGYVNTEAFF. The DNA of the CDR3 is TGTGCCAGCAGTCGTGGGTATGTGAACACTGAAGCTTTCTTT. The J gene is TRBJ1-1, the V gene TRBV6-5; D not resolved. Germline values: CDR1 MNHEY, CDR2 SVGAGI. This CDR3 contains 14 residues. V was cut by 5 bases and J by 0 bases, with 10 bases left in between.

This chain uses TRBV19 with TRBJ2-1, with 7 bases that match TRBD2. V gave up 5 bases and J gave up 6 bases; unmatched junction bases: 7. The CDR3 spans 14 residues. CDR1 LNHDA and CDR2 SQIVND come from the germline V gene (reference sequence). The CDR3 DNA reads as TGTGCCAGTAGTCAGGCGGGAGCTGGCAATGAGCAGTTCTTC. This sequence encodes CASSQAGAGNEQFF.

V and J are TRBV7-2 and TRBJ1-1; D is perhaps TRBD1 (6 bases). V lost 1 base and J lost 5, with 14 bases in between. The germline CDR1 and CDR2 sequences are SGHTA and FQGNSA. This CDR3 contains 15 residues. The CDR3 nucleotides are TGTGCCAGCAGCTTAGGAGGGGGGCAGGGGACTGAAGCTTTCTTT. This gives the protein CASSLGGGQGTEAFF. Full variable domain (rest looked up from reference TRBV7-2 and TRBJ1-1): GAGVSQSPSNKVTEKGKDVELRCDPISGHTALYWYRQSLGQGLEFLIYFQGNSAPDKSGLPSDRFSAERTGGSVSTLTIQRTQQEDSAVYLCASSLGGGQGTEAFFGQGTRLTVV.

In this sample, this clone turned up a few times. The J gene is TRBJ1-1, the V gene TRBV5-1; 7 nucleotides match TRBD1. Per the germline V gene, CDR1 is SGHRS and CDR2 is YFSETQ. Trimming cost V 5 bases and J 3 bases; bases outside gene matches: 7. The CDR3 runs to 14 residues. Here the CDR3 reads CASSPYRGDTEAFF. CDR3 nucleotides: TGCGCCAGCAGTCCTTACAGGGGAGACACTGAAGCTTTCTTT.

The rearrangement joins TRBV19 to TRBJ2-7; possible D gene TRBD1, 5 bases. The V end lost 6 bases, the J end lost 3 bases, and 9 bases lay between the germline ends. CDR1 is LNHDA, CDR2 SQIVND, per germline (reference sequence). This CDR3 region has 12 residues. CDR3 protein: CASRGAGYEQYF. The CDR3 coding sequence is TGTGCCAGTAGAGGGGCCGGCTACGAGCAGTACTTC.

Here the CDR3 DNA reads TGTGCCAGCAGTTACTCGACGGGGGTTACTGAAGCTTTCTTT. Residues: CASSYSTGVTEAFF. V and J are TRBV6-6 and TRBJ1-1, with D possibly being TRBD1 (5 bases). The CDR3 sequence is 14 residues long. Trimming removed 0 bases at V and 5 bases at J, with 10 bases between. From germline, CDR1 is MNHNY and CDR2 SVGAGI (reference sequence).

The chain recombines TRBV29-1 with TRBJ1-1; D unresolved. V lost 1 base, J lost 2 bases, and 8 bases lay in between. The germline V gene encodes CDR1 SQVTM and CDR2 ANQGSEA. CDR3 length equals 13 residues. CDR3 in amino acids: CSVEVSINTEAFF. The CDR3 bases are TGCAGCGTTGAAGTATCTATTAACACTGAAGCTTTCTTT.

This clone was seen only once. CDR3 in amino acids: CASSLRQVATGANVLTF. Here the CDR3 DNA reads TGTGCCAGCAGTTTGCGACAGGTAGCGACTGGGGCCAACGTCCTGACTTTC. The chain links TRBV27 to TRBJ2-6; TRBD1 might be the D (6 bases). Germline CDR1 is MNHEY and CDR2 is SMNVEV (reference sequence). The V end was cut by 3 bases, the J end by 2 bases, with 14 bases between. This CDR3 has 17 amino acids.

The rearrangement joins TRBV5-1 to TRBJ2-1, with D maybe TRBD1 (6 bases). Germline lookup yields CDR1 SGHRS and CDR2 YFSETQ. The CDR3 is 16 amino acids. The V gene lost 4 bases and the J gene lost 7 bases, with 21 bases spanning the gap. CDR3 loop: CASSADRDIRLNEQFF. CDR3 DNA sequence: TGCGCCAGCAGCGCCGACCGGGACATACGACTGAATGAGCAGTTCTTC.

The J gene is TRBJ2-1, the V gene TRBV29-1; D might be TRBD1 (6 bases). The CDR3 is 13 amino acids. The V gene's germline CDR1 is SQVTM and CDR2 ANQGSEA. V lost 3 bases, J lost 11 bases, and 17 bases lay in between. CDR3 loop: CSVEFRPGQKQFF. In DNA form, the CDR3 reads TGCAGCGTTGAGTTTCGACCGGGACAAAAGCAGTTCTTC.

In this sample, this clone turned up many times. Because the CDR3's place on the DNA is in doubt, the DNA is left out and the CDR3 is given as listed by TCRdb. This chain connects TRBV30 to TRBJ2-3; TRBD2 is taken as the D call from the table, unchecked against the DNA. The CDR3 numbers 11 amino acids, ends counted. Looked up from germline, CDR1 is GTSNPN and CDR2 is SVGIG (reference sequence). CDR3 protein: CAWAIGTSGQF.

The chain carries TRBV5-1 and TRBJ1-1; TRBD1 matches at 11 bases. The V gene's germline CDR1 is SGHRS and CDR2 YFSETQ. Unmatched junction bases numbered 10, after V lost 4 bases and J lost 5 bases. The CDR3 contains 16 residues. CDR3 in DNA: TGCGCCAGCAGCCGGACAGGGGGCGGCTTGGGGACTGAAGCTTTCTTT. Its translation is CASSRTGGGLGTEAFF.

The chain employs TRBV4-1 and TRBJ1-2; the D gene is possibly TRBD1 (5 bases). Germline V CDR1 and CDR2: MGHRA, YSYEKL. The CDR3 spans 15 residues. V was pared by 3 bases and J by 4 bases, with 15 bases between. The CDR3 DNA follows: TGCGCCAGCAGCCACTCCCGGGACGGATTCTATGGCTACACCTTC. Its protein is CASSHSRDGFYGYTF.

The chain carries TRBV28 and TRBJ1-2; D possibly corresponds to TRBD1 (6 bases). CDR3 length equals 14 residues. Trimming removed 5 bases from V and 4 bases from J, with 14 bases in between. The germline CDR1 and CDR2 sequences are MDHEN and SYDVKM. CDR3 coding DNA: TGTGCCAGCAGTGACAGGTCCCTAGGCTATGGCTACACCTTC. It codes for CASSDRSLGYGYTF.

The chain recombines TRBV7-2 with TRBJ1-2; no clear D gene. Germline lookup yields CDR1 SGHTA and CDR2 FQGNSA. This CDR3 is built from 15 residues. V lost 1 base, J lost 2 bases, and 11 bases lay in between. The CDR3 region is CASSLVLGRNYGYTF. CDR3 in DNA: TGTGCCAGCAGCTTAGTCTTAGGGCGCAACTATGGCTACACCTTC.

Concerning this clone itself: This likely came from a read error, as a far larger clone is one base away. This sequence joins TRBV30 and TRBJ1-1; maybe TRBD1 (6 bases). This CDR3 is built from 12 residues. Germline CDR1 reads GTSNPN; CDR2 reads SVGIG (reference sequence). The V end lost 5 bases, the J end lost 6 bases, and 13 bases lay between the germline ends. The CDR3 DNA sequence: TGTGCCTGGGGCGGGGGGCGGCCTGAAGCTTTCTTT. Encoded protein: CAWGGGRPEAFF.

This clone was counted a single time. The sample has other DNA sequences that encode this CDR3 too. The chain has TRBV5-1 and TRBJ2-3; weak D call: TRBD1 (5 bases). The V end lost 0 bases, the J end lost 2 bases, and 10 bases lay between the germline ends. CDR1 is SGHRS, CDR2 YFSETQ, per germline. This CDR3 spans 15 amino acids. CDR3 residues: CASSLGQTSTDTQYF. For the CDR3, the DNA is TGCGCCAGCAGCTTGGGACAGACCTCCACAGATACGCAGTATTTT. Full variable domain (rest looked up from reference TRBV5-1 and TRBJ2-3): KAGVTQTPRYLIKTRGQQVTLSCSPISGHRSVSWYQQTPGQGLQFLFEYFSETQRNKGNFPGRFSGRQFSNSRSEMNVSTLELGDSALYLCASSLGQTSTDTQYFGPGTRLTVL.

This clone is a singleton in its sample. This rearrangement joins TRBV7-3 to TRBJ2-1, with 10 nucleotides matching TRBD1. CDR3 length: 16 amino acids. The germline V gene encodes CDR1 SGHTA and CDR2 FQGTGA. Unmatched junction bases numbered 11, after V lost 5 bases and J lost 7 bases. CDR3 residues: CASSTEGQGRRNEQFF. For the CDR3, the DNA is TGTGCCAGCAGCACCGAGGGACAGGGGAGAAGGAATGAGCAGTTCTTC.

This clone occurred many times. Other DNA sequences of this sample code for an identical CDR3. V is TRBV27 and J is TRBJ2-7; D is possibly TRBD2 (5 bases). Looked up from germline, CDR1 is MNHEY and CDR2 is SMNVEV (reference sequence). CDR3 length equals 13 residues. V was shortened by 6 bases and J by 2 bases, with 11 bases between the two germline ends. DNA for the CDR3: TGTGCCAGCAGCCCCGGGAAGACCTACGAGCAGTACTTC. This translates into CASSPGKTYEQYF.

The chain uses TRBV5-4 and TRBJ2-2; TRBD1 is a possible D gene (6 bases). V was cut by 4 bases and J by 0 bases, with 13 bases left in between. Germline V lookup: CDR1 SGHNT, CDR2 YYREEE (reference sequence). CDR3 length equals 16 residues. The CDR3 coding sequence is TGTGCCAGCAGCCAACCGGGACACCCGAACACCGGGGAGCTGTTTTTT. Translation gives CASSQPGHPNTGELFF.

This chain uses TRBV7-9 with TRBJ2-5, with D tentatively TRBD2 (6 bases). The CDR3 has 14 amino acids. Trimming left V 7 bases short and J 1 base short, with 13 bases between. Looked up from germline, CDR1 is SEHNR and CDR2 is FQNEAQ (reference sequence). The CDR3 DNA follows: TGTGCCAGCACCCTTCTCGGGGGCCAAGAGACCCAGTACTTC. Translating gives CASTLLGGQETQYF.

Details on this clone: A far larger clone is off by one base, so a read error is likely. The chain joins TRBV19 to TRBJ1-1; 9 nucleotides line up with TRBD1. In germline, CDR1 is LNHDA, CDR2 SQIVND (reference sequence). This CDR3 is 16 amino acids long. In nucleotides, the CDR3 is TGTGCCGGTAGGATCGGGTCCGGGACAGGGCCCACTGAAGCTTTCTTT. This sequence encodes CAGRIGSGTGPTEAFF. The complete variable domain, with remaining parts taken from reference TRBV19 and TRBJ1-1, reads DGGITQSPKYLFRKEGQNVTLSCEQNLNHDAMYWYRQDPGQGLRLIYYSQIVNDFQKGDIAEGYSVSREKKESFPLTVTSAQKNPTAFYLCAGRIGSGTGPTEAFFGQGTRLTVV.

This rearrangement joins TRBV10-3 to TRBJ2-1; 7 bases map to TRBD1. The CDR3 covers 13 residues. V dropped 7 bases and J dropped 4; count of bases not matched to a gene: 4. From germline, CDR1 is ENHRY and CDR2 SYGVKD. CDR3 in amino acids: CAITQGQYNEQFF. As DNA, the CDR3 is TGTGCCATCACCCAGGGACAGTACAATGAGCAGTTCTTC.

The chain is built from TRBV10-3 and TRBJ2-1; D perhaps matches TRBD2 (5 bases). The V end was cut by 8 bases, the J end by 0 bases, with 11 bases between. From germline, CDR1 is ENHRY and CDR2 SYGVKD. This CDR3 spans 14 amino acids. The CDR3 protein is CAIRPGFSYNEQFF. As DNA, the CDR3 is TGTGCCATCCGTCCGGGGTTCTCCTACAATGAGCAGTTCTTC.